This TCR beta chain came from a study of blood T cell repertoires in COVID-19. Overall study: Samples representing acute and convalescent COVID-19 were sourced from the United States, Italy and Spain. The analysed material was cDNA or gDNA that came from T cells, B-cell-depleted T cells, or PBMCs.

CDR1 is LNHDA, CDR2 SQIVND, per germline (reference sequence). V was cut by 4 bases and J by 8 bases, with 14 bases left in between. The length of the CDR3 is 14 residues. The method was immunoSEQ multiplex PCR; TCRdb's version includes in-frame clones alone and lacks a portion of them. The repertoire holds around 140,000 clones, with roughly 88% as singletons. The chain carries TRBV19 and TRBJ1-4; perhaps TRBD1 as D (5 bases). Specimen: peripheral blood. The TCR sequence derives from a man between 65 and 85 years old with active COVID-19. The CDR3 nucleotides are TGTGCCAGTAGTAAGGGGCTGGACCCAGAAAAACTGTTTTTT. Amino acids: CASSKGLDPEKLFF.